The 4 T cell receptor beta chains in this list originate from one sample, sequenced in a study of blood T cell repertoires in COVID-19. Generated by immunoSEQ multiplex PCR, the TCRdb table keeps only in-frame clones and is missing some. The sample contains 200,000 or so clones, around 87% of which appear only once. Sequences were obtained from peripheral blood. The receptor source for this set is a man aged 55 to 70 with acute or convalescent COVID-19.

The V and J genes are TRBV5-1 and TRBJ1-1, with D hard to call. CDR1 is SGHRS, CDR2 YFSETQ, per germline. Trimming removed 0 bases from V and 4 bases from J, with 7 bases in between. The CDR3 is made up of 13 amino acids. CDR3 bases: TGCGCCAGCAGCTTGGCGGGGTTCACTGAAGCTTTCTTT. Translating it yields CASSLAGFTEAFF. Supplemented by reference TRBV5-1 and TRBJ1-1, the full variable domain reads KAGVTQTPRYLIKTRGQQVTLSCSPISGHRSVSWYQQTPGQGLQFLFEYFSETQRNKGNFPGRFSGRQFSNSRSEMNVSTLELGDSALYLCASSLAGFTEAFFGQGTRLTVV.

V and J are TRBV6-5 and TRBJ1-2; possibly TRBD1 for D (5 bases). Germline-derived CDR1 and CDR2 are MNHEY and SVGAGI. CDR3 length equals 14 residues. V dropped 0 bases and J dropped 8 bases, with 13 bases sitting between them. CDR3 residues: CASSYSTVSGGYTF. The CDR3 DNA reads TGTGCCAGCAGTTACTCGACAGTATCCGGCGGCTACACCTTC.

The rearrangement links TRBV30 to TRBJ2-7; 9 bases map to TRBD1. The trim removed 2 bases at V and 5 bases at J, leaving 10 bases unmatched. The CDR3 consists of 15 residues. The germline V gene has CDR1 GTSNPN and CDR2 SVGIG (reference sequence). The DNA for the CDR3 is TGTGCCTGGAGTTGGGCACAGGGGGCGCGGCACGAGCAGTACTTC. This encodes CAWSWAQGARHEQYF.

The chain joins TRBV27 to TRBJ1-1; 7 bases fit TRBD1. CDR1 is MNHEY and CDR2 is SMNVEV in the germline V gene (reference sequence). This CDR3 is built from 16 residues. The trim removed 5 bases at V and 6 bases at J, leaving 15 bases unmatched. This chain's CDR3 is CASSRNYRGSAAEAFF. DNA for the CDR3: TGTGCCAGCAGTAGAAACTACAGGGGTAGCGCGGCTGAAGCTTTCTTT.